What follows describes a single TCR beta chain. The CDR3 runs to 13 residues. Trimming stripped 7 bases from V and 1 base from J, with 10 bases between. Germline CDR1 and CDR2: MNHEY and SVGAGI. Described treatment: around 19 received Ad26.COV2.S at low or high dose, single or two shots; about 5 received placebo; per-sample allocation not given. On day 63 after the first injection, vaccine and placebo recipients gave samples. This record comes from a study of Ad26.COV2.S vaccination and SARS-CoV-2 variants. This table comes from immunoSEQ multiplex PCR, and its TCRdb copy is limited to in-frame clones, with some not included. This table has some 370,000 clones, 80% to 90% appearing once.

The sequence derives from a person between 18 and 59 years old who received the Ad26.COV2.S COVID-19 vaccine or a placebo. Sample: peripheral blood, taken in a trial of Ad26.COV2.S vaccine versus placebo. The chain combines TRBV6-5 with TRBJ1-1; no clear D. The CDR3 DNA reads as TGTGCCAGCACCACGGTAGCGAACACTGAAGCTTTCTTT. Its translation: CASTTVANTEAFF.